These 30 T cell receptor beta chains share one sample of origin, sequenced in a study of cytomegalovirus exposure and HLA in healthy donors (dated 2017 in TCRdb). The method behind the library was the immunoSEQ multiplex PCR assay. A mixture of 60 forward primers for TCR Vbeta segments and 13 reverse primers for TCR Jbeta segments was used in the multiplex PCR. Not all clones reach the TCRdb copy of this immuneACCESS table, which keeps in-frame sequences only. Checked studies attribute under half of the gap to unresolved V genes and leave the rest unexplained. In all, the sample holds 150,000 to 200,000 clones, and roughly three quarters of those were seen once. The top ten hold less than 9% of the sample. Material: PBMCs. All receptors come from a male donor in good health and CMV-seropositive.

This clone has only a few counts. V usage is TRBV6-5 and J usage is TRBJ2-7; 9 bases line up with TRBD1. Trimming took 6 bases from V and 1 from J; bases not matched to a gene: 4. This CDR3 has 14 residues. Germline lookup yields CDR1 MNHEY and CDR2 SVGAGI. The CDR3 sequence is CASSQGQGSYEQYF. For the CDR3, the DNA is TGTGCCAGCAGCCAAGGACAGGGGTCCTACGAGCAGTACTTC.

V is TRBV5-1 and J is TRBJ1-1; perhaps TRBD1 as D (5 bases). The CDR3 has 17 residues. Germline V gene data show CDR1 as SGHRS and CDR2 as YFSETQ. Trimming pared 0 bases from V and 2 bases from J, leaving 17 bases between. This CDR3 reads CASSLAGQGSFNTEAFF. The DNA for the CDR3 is TGCGCCAGCAGCTTGGCAGGGCAGGGCTCTTTCAACACTGAAGCTTTCTTT.

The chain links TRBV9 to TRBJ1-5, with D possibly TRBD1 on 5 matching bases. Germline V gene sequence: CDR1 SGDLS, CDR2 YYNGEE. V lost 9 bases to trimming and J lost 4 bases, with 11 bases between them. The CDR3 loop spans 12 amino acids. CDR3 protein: CATGGQNQPQHF. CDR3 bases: TGTGCCACCGGGGGTCAGAATCAGCCCCAGCATTTT. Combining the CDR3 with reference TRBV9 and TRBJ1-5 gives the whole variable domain DSGVTQTPKHLITATGQRVTLRCSPRSGDLSVYWYQQSLDQGLQFLIQYYNGEERAKGNILERFSAQQFPDLHSELNLSSLELGDSALYFCATGGQNQPQHFGDGTRLSIL.

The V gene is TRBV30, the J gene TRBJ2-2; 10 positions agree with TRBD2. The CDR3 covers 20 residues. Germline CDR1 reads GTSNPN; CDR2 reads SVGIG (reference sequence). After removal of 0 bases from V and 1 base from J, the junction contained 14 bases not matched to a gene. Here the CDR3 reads CAWSVGLEVAGGQNTGELFF. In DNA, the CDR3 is TGTGCCTGGAGTGTAGGCCTGGAAGTAGCGGGGGGACAGAACACCGGGGAGCTGTTTTTT. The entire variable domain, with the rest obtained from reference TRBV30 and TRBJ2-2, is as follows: SQTIHQWPATLVQPVGSPLSLECTVEGTSNPNLYWYRQAAGRGLQLLFYSVGIGQISSEVPQNLSASRPQDRQFILSSKKLLLSDSGFYLCAWSVGLEVAGGQNTGELFFGEGSRLTVL.

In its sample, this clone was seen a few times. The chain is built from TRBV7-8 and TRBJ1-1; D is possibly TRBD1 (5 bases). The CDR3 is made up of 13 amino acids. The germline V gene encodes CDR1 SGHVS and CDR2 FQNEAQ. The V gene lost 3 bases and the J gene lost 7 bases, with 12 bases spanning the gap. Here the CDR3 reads CASSFMTDIEAFF. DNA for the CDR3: TGTGCCAGCAGCTTCATGACGGACATTGAAGCTTTCTTT.

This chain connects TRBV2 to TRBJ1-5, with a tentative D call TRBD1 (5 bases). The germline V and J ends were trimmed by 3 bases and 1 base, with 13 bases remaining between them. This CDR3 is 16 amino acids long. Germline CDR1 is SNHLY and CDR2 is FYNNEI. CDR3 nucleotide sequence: TGTGCCAGCAGTGAGCTGGGGGGTGTCAGCAATCAGCCCCAGCATTTT. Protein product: CASSELGGVSNQPQHF.

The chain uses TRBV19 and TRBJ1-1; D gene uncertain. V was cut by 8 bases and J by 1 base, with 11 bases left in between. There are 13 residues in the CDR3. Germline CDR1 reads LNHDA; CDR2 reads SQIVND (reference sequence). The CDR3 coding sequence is TGTGCCAGTGGCCTGCCACGGAACACTGAAGCTTTCTTT. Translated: CASGLPRNTEAFF.

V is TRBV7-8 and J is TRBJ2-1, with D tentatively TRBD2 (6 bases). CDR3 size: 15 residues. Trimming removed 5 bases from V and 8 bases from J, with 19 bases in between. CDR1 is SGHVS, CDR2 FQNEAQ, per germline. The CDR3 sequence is CASSLRTGDKDEQFF. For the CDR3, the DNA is TGTGCCAGCAGCCTCCGGACGGGGGATAAGGATGAGCAGTTCTTC.

The CDR3 protein is CASRRGTGANEQFF. The CDR3 coding sequence is TGTGCCAGTAGACGCGGGACAGGGGCCAATGAGCAGTTCTTC. The chain has TRBV19 and TRBJ2-1; TRBD1 matches 10 bases. The junction had 5 bases not matched to a gene; V was cut back by 6 bases and J by 6 bases. The germline V gene encodes CDR1 LNHDA and CDR2 SQIVND (reference sequence). This CDR3 has 14 residues.

CDR3 nucleotide sequence: TGTGCCAGCAGCCGACGACAGGTATACGAGCAGTACTTC. It translates to CASSRRQVYEQYF. This rearrangement joins TRBV13 to TRBJ2-7; D may be TRBD1 (6 bases). In germline, CDR1 is PRHDT, CDR2 FYEKMQ (reference sequence). Trimming took off 5 bases at V and 4 bases at J, with 12 bases between the two ends. The CDR3 length is 13 residues.

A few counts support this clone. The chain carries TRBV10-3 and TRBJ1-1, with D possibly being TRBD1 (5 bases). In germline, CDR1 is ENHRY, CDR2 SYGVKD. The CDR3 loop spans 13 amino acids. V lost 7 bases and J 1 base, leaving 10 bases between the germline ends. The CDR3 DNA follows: TGTGCCATCACAGGGAATGGGAACACTGAAGCTTTCTTT. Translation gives CAITGNGNTEAFF.

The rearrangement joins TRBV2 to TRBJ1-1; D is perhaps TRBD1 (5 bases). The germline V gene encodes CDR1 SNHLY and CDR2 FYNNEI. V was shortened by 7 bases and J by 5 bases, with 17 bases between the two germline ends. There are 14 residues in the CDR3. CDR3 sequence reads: CASISSPGKTEAFF. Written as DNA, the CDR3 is TGTGCCAGCATTTCAAGTCCAGGGAAGACTGAAGCTTTCTTT.

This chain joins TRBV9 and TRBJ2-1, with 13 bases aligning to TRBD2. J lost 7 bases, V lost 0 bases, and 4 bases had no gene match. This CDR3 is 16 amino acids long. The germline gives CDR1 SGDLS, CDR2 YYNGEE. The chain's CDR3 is CASSVAGLAGANEQFF. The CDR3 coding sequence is TGTGCCAGCAGCGTAGCTGGACTAGCGGGGGCTAATGAGCAGTTCTTC.

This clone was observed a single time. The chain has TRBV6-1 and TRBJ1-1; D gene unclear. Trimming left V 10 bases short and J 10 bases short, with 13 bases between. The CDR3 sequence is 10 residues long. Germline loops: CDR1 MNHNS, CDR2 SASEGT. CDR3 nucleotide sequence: TGTGCCACCCTTCTCCGGGGAGCTTTCTTT. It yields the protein CATLLRGAFF.

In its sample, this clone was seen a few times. The CDR3 DNA follows: TGTGCCAGTTCCCCTCCACTGACATCATCAACAACTAATGAAAAACTGTTTTTT. Translating it yields CASSPPLTSSTTNEKLFF. This chain uses TRBV25-1 with TRBJ1-4; D is undetermined. This CDR3 comprises 18 residues. V lost 9 bases and J 0 bases, leaving 23 bases between the germline ends. The germline CDR1 and CDR2 sequences are MGHDK and SYGVNS. Complete variable domain (other parts from reference TRBV25-1 and TRBJ1-4): EADIYQTPRYLVIGTGKKITLECSQTMGHDKMYWYQQDPGMELHLIHYSYGVNSTEKGDLSSESTVSRIRTEHFPLTLESARPSHTSQYLCASSPPLTSSTTNEKLFFGSGTQLSVL.

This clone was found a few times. The CDR3 region has the DNA TGTGCCAGCAGCTTAAGGAGGGAACAGGGGAGCAATCAGCCCCAGCATTTT. Its protein is CASSLRREQGSNQPQHF. The chain links TRBV7-8 to TRBJ1-5, with 7 bases aligning to TRBD1. Trimming at V came to 2 bases and at J to 1 base, leaving 8 bases not matched to a gene. The CDR3 sequence is 17 residues long. Germline lookup yields CDR1 SGHVS and CDR2 FQNEAQ.

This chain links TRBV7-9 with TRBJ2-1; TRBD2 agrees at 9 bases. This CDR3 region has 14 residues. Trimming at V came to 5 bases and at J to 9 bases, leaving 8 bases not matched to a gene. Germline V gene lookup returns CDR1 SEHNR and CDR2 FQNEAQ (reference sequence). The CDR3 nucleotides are TGTGCCAGCAGCCATAGCGGGGGTTCGAGTGAGCAGTTCTTC. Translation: CASSHSGGSSEQFF. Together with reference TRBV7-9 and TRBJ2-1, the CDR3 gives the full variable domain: DTGVSQNPRHKITKRGQNVTFRCDPISEHNRLYWYRQTLGQGPEFLTYFQNEAQLEKSRLLSDRFSAERPKGSFSTLEIQRTEQGDSAMYLCASSHSGGSSEQFFGPGTRLTVL.

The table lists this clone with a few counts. The DNA for the CDR3 is TGTGCCAGCAGCTTACCGGGGAGCTCCTACAATGAGCAGTTCTTC. Translating gives CASSLPGSSYNEQFF. The J gene is TRBJ2-1, the V gene TRBV5-4; D may be TRBD2 (5 bases). Trimming shortened V by 2 bases and J by 0 bases, and 9 bases separated the two germline ends. In germline, CDR1 is SGHNT, CDR2 YYREEE (reference sequence). CDR3 size: 15 residues.

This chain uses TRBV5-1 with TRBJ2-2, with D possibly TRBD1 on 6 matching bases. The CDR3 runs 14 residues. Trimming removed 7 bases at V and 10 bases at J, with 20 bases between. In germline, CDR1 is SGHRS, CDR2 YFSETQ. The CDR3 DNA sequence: TGCGCCAGCCAGAGGGGGTCCCCCCCCTCGGAGCTGTTTTTT. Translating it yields CASQRGSPPSELFF.

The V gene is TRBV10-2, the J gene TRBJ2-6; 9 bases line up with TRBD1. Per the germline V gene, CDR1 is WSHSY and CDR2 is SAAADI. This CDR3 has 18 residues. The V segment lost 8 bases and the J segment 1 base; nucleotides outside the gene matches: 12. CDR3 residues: CASLPDRGDTSGANVLTF. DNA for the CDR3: TGCGCCAGCCTACCGGACAGGGGTGACACTTCTGGGGCCAACGTCCTGACTTTC.

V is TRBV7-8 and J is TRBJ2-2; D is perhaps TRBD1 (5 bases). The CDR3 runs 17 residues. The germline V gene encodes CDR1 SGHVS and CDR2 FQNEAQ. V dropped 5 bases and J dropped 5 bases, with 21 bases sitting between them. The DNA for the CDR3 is TGTGCCAGCAGCCAACGAGGTGGGGCTTTACGAACCGGGGAGCTGTTTTTT. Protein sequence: CASSQRGGALRTGELFF.

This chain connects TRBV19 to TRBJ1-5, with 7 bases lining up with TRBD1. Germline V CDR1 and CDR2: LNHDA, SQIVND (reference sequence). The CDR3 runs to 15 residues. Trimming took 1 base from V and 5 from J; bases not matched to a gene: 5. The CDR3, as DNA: TGTGCCAGTAGTATAGTGACAGGGTCTCATCAGCCCCAGCATTTT. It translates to CASSIVTGSHQPQHF.

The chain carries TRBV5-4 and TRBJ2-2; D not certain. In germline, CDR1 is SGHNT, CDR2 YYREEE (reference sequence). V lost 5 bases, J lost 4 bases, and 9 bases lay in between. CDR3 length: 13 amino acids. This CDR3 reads CASRQPSTGELFF. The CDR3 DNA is TGTGCCAGCAGGCAACCTAGCACCGGGGAGCTGTTTTTT.

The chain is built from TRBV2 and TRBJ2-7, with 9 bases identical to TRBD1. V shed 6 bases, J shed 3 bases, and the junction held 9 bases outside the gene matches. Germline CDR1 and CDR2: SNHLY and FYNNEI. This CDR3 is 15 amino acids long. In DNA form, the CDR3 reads TGTGCCAGCAGCCTCCCGGGACAGGGCCTCTACGAGCAGTACTTC. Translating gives CASSLPGQGLYEQYF.

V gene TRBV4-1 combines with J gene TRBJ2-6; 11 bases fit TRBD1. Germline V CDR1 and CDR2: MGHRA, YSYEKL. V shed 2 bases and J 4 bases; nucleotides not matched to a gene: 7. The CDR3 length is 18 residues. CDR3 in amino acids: CASSQTGQGARGANVLTF. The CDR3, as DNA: TGCGCCAGCAGCCAAACTGGACAGGGGGCGCGAGGGGCCAACGTCCTGACTTTC.

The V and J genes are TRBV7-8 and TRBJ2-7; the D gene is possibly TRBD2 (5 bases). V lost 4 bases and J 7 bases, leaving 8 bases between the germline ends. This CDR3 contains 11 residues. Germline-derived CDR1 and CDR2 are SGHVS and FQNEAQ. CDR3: CASSSGLEQYF. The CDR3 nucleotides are TGTGCCAGCAGCTCTGGACTGGAGCAGTACTTC.

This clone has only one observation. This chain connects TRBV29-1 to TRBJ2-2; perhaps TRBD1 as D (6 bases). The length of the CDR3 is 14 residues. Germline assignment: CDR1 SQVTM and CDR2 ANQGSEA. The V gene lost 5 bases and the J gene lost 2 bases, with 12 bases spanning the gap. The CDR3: CSVSRTVNTGELFF. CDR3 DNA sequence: TGCAGCGTTAGCAGGACAGTAAACACCGGGGAGCTGTTTTTT.

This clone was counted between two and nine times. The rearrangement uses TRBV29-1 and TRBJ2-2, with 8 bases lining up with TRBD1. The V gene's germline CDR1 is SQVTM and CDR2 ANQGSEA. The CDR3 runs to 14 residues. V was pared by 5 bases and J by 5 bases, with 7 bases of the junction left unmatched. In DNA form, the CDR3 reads TGCAGCGTTCCCGACCGACAGGGGACCGGGGAGCTGTTTTTT. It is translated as CSVPDRQGTGELFF.

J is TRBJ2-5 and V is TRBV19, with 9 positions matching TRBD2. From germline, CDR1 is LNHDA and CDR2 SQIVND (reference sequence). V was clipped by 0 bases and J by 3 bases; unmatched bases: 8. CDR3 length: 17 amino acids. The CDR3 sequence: CASSIDQGGGAKETQYF. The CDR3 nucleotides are TGTGCCAGTAGTATAGATCAGGGCGGGGGGGCCAAAGAGACCCAGTACTTC.

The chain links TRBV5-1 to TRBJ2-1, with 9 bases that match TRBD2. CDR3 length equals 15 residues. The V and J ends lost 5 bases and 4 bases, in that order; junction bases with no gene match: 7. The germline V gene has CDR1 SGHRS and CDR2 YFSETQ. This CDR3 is CASSLSGSPYNEQFF. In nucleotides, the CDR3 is TGCGCCAGCAGTCTTAGCGGGAGCCCTTACAATGAGCAGTTCTTC.